This T cell receptor beta chain was observed in a study of T cells in localized non-small cell lung cancer. The study's findings and limits: Heterogeneity stays possible, as sequencing covered only one tumor region. Tumor showed lower T cell clonality than uninvolved adjacent lung, where it was highest.

A note on this clone: The antigen is not known.

Germline lookup yields CDR1 MNHNS and CDR2 SASEGT. Trimming pared 3 bases from V and 0 bases from J, leaving 9 bases between. This CDR3 is 14 amino acids long. The method was immunoSEQ multiplex PCR; TCRdb's version includes in-frame clones alone and lacks a portion of them. The sample consists of about 74,000 clones, approximately 84% of them appearing once. This chain links TRBV6-1 with TRBJ2-7; D possibly matches TRBD1 or TRBD2 (5 bases each). The receptor comes from an older female donor with stage I lung adenocarcinoma. The material sequenced was peripheral blood, taken before any cancer treatment. In nucleotides, the CDR3 is TGTGCCAGCAGTGAGGGACGAAACTCCTACGAGCAGTACTTC. Protein: CASSEGRNSYEQYF.